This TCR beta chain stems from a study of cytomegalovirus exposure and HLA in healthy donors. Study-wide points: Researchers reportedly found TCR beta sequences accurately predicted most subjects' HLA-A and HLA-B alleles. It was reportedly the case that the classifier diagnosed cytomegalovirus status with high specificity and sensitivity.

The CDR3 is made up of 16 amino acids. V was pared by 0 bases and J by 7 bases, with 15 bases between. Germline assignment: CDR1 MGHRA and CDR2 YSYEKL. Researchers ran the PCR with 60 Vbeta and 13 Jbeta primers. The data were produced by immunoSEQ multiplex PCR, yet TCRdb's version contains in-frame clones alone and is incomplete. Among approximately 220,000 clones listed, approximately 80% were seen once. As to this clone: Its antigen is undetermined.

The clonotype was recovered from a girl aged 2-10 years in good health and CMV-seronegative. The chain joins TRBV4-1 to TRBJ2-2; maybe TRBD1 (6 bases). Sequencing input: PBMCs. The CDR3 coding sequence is TGCGCCAGCAGCCAAGAAAGGGGGAGTAGGTTCGGGGAGCTGTTTTTT. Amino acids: CASSQERGSRFGELFF.